These 6 T cell receptor beta chains were sequenced from one sample in a study of cytomegalovirus exposure and HLA in healthy donors. PCR primers comprised 60 Vbeta and 13 Jbeta primers. The data were produced by immunoSEQ multiplex PCR, yet TCRdb's version contains in-frame clones alone and is incomplete. The sample lists fewer than 55,000 clones; approximately 57% were seen once. Source material: PBMCs. The receptors were sampled from a man between 60 and 75 years old in good health and CMV-seropositive.

This chain joins TRBV4-2 and TRBJ2-1; 7 bases agree with TRBD2. The CDR3 has 16 residues. V lost 0 bases and J lost 7; bases outside the gene matches: 9. Germline V gene data show CDR1 as LGHNA and CDR2 as YNFKEQ. In nucleotides, the CDR3 is TGTGCCAGCAGCCAAGATCCGCGGGGGAATGGTAATGAGCAGTTCTTC. This gives the protein CASSQDPRGNGNEQFF.

This clone was found a few times. The rearrangement uses TRBV30 and TRBJ2-3; 11 nucleotides align to TRBD2. CDR1 and CDR2 from the germline V gene are GTSNPN and SVGIG (reference sequence). The CDR3 is made up of 16 amino acids. Trimming at V came to 0 bases and at J to 5 bases, leaving 7 bases not matched to a gene. CDR3 nucleotides: TGTGCCTGGAGTGTAGGACTAGCGGGCCCCGAAGATACGCAGTATTTT. Translated, it gives CAWSVGLAGPEDTQYF.

The V gene is TRBV29-1, the J gene TRBJ2-1; TRBD2 agrees at 9 bases. Looked up from germline, CDR1 is SQVTM and CDR2 is ANQGSEA. The CDR3 spans 13 residues. V lost 8 bases to trimming and J lost 4 bases; unmatched junction nucleotides: 6. The CDR3 DNA is TGCAGCCTGGGGGCGGGAGGGTACAATGAGCAGTTCTTC. As protein: CSLGAGGYNEQFF.

The chain recombines TRBV11-2 with TRBJ2-3; 15 positions match TRBD2. Germline V gene lookup returns CDR1 SGHAT and CDR2 FQNNGV. The CDR3 is 17 amino acids. With V trimmed by 5 bases and J by 3 bases, 6 bases remained unmatched. In nucleotides, the CDR3 is TGTGCCAGCAGCGGCGGGACTAGCGGGAGGCCTACAGATACGCAGTATTTT. Translating it yields CASSGGTSGRPTDTQYF.

This chain connects TRBV2 to TRBJ1-5, with a possible D match to TRBD1 (5 bases). In germline, CDR1 is SNHLY, CDR2 FYNNEI. The CDR3 consists of 14 residues. Trimming removed 3 bases at V and 4 bases at J, with 10 bases between. In DNA, the CDR3 is TGTGCCAGCAGTGACAGGGCCGGTAATCAGCCCCAGCATTTT. Its translation is CASSDRAGNQPQHF.

V usage is TRBV19 and J usage is TRBJ1-2; D is ambiguous. The germline CDR1 and CDR2 sequences are LNHDA and SQIVND (reference sequence). The CDR3 consists of 11 residues. V was shortened by 6 bases and J by 3 bases, with 5 bases between the two germline ends. CDR3 nucleotides: TGTGCCAGTAGCGGGTACTATGGCTACACCTTC. Amino acid sequence: CASSGYYGYTF.